These 2 T cell receptor delta chains came from one sample sequenced in a study of γδ T cells in repeated Plasmodium falciparum infection. Bulk repertoires came from Vgamma9/Vdelta2+ or Vdelta2-negative gammadelta T cells flow-sorted from PBMC. TCRdb fed the multiplex PCR reads into CATT to redo clone calling. There are roughly 90,000 delta-chain clones in the sample; over 0.75% occur only once, and 7.5% to 10% lies in the top ten. Specimen: gamma-delta T cells from blood. These receptors came from a pool of human donors (malaria-infected and uninfected, not separated).

This clone was detected only a few times. With only one base between it and a far larger clone, this is likely a read error. Other DNA sequences in this sample translate to the same CDR3. The chain recombines TRDV1 with TRDJ1; maybe TRDD3 (6 bases). CDR3 size: 16 residues. Germline CDR1 TSWWSYY, CDR2 QGS. Trimming removed 2 bases at V and 8 bases at J, with 21 bases between. The DNA of the CDR3 is TGTGCTCTTGGGGAATGTCAGCGTTACTGGGTGGGGAAACTCATCTTT. Its translation: CALGECQRYWVGKLIF.

This clone has just a few counts. The TCRdb protein comes from a much larger clone and disagrees with this DNA's translation at residue 21, likely due to a read error; the protein given here is derived from the DNA. V and J are TRDV1 and TRDJ1; 7 bases fit TRDD3. In the absence of a J gene in TCRdb, the DNA was matched to germline to assign it here. The CDR3 sequence is 24 residues long. From germline, CDR1 is TSWWSYY and CDR2 QGS. CDR3 loop: CALGARSTPSLLEWGKVGTDRLIF. The CDR3 coding sequence is TGTGCTCTTGGGGCCAGATCCACGCCTTCGCTCCTGGAATGGGGGAAGGTAGGGACCGATAGACTCATCTTT.